The 16 T cell receptor beta chains below come from one sample, sequenced in a study of blood T cells in healthy people across ages. Alongside a J-beta primer mix, a sample-barcoded 5' primer served in a second PCR lasting roughly 7 to 11 cycles. TCRdb recomputed calls from the 5' RACE reads with MiXCR, one row per CDR3 protein. The sample has under 1,000,000 distinct CDR3 sequences, roughly 34% seen once. The specimen sequenced was blood. The receptors shown here come from a man younger than 30 in good health.

CDR3 DNA sequence: TGTGCCAGCAGCCAAGATTTGAGTCGCACCGGGGAGCTGTTTTTT. It specifies CASSQDLSRTGELFF. The chain has TRBV3-1 and TRBJ2-2; D gene ambiguous. The CDR3 contains 15 residues. V was shortened by 0 bases and J by 4 bases, with 9 bases between the two germline ends. The germline CDR1 and CDR2 sequences are LGHDT and YNNKEL (reference sequence).

This clonotype has at least ten counts. The CDR3 DNA follows: TGTGCCAGCAGTTCGGGGGGGCGGGAGACCCAGTACTTC. Amino acid sequence: CASSSGGRETQYF. The chain is built from TRBV12-3 or TRBV12-4 and TRBJ2-5, with 8 bases matching TRBD2. The CDR3 runs 13 residues. Germline trimming cut 4 bases from V and 5 bases from J; bases unmatched to any gene: 3.

The chain uses TRBV28 and TRBJ2-1, with 11 nucleotides matching TRBD2. Per the germline V gene, CDR1 is MDHEN and CDR2 is SYDVKM. Unmatched junction bases numbered 33, after V lost 10 bases and J lost 4 bases. The CDR3 sequence is 23 residues long. CDR3 loop: CATRRQVFNSPWRGTSGYNEQFF. CDR3 bases: TGTGCCACCAGACGACAGGTGTTTAATTCACCTTGGAGGGGGACTAGCGGATACAATGAGCAGTTCTTC.

This clonotype was recorded only once. The chain combines TRBV24-1 with TRBJ2-3; 8 bases match TRBD1. Per the germline V gene, CDR1 is KGHDR and CDR2 is SFDVKD. The CDR3 spans 17 residues. V shed 8 bases, J shed 2 bases, and the junction held 14 bases outside the gene matches. CDR3 region: CATTNSTGAQDTDTQYF. The CDR3 bases are TGTGCCACCACCAACTCGACAGGGGCCCAGGACACAGATACGCAGTATTTT.

This sequence joins TRBV7-2 and TRBJ1-5, with a tentative D call TRBD1 (6 bases). Germline V gene data show CDR1 as SGHTA and CDR2 as FQGNSA. CDR3 length equals 14 residues. V gave up 4 bases and J gave up 7 bases, with 14 bases separating them. The CDR3, as DNA: TGTGCCAGCAGCTCCAGGGACATATTCCAGCCCCAGCATTTT. Protein: CASSSRDIFQPQHF.

This clonotype was counted a single time. Since no conserved phenylalanine or tryptophan closes the CDR3, a read error is the likely cause. The chain employs TRBV12-3 or TRBV12-4 and TRBJ2-1, with D maybe TRBD2 (6 bases). The CDR3 is made up of 15 amino acids. V gave up 3 bases and J gave up 2 bases, with 11 bases separating them. The CDR3 sequence: CASSFFGEAYNEQFL. In DNA, the CDR3 is TGTGCCAGCAGTTTCTTTGGGGAGGCCTACAATGAGCAGTTCCTC.

This chain uses TRBV7-3 with TRBJ1-1, with a possible D match to TRBD1 (5 bases). The germline V and J ends were trimmed by 0 bases and 1 base, with 9 bases remaining between them. The CDR3 runs to 15 residues. Germline V gene data show CDR1 as SGHTA and CDR2 as FQGTGA. In DNA form, the CDR3 reads TGTGCCAGCAGCTTAACTAGGGACCCGAACACTGAAGCTTTCTTT. Translation: CASSLTRDPNTEAFF.

On this clonotype itself: One base away lies a much larger clone, so this may be a sequencing read error. The chain carries TRBV1 and TRBJ2-7. TRBV1 is annotated as a pseudogene. This CDR3 has 12 amino acids. The CDR3 region has the DNA TGCACCAGCAGCCATGAGTCCTACGAGCAGTACTTC. Translated: CTSSHESYEQYF.

This clonotype was recorded only once. The CDR3 coding sequence is TGTGCCAGCAGCGGATCAGGGGGTGGTAATGAAAAACTGTTTTTT. Protein: CASSGSGGGNEKLFF. V and J are TRBV5-6 and TRBJ1-4; TRBD1 aligns across 7 bases. Germline CDR1 is SGHDT and CDR2 is YYEEEE. There are 15 residues in the CDR3. V was clipped by 4 bases and J by 4 bases; unmatched bases: 7.

This chain links TRBV29-1 with TRBJ2-3, with 11 bases that match TRBD2. Germline values: CDR1 SQVTM, CDR2 ANQGSEA. The CDR3 sequence is 16 residues long. After removal of 1 base from V and 6 bases from J, the junction contained 9 bases not matched to a gene. Here the CDR3 DNA reads TGCAGCGTTGAAGGGGGTAGCGGGGGGGCCCTGGATACGCAGTATTTT. It codes for CSVEGGSGGALDTQYF.

This clonotype was detected ten times or more. CDR3: CSVKSGGTTDTQYF. In DNA, the CDR3 is TGCAGCGTTAAAAGCGGGGGTACCACAGATACGCAGTATTTT. This chain links TRBV29-1 with TRBJ2-3; TRBD2 aligns across 8 bases. Losses at the gene ends were 5 bases for V and 2 bases for J; bases not matched to a gene: 6. CDR3 length: 14 residues. Germline CDR1 SQVTM, CDR2 ANQGSEA.

This chain uses TRBV10-3 with TRBJ2-1; D gene uncertain. Germline V gives CDR1 ENHRY, CDR2 SYGVKD. This CDR3 is built from 12 residues. Trimming cost V 2 bases and J 9 bases, with 8 bases left between them. CDR3 in amino acids: CAISEAVTEQFF. The CDR3 DNA follows: TGTGCCATCAGTGAGGCTGTGACTGAGCAGTTCTTC.

The sample holds a few counts of this clonotype. The chain links TRBV12-3 or TRBV12-4 to TRBJ2-2; 12 positions match TRBD2. The CDR3 loop spans 16 amino acids. V lost 2 bases, J lost 10 bases, and 8 bases stayed unmatched. CDR3 residues: CASSLSSGGDWEELFF. The CDR3 region has the DNA TGTGCCAGCAGTTTATCTAGCGGGGGGGATTGGGAGGAGCTGTTTTTT.

The chain uses TRBV12-3 or TRBV12-4 and TRBJ2-7, with TRBD2 matching over 8 bases. The CDR3 loop spans 15 amino acids. With 1 base clipped from V and 5 bases from J, the junction kept 7 bases outside the gene matches. For the CDR3, the DNA is TGTGCCAGCAGTTTAGTGGCGGGAGGTGTTCACGAGCAGTACTTC. Its translation: CASSLVAGGVHEQYF.

The V call is TRBV9, the J call TRBJ2-1; no clear D gene. Trimming shortened V by 0 bases and J by 8 bases, and 9 bases separated the two germline ends. This CDR3 is 13 amino acids long. The germline V gene encodes CDR1 SGDLS and CDR2 YYNGEE. CDR3 DNA: TGTGCCAGCAGCGTAGAGGTCCTGGATGAGCAGTTCTTC. Its protein product is CASSVEVLDEQFF.

The chain uses TRBV24-1 and TRBJ1-2; D gene uncertain. CDR1 is KGHDR and CDR2 is SFDVKD in the germline V gene. This CDR3 has 15 amino acids. V was clipped by 0 bases and J by 2 bases, with 9 bases between them. In DNA, the CDR3 is TGTGCCACCAGTGATTTGCCAGCCGACAACTATGGCTACACCTTC. It encodes CATSDLPADNYGYTF.